This TCR beta chain was identified during a study of T-cell reconstitution after alpha-beta-depleted transplantation in children. Whole-study findings and limits: T-cell counts and diversity at one year post-transplant came mainly from newly produced T cells. Some patients' high day-60 TCRbeta diversity was attributed to recipient cells surviving conditioning. Alpha-beta T cells present about two months after transplant were reported to originate from several hundred expanded graft clones.

CDR1 and CDR2 (germline): SGHNT, YYREEE (reference sequence). J was trimmed by 3 bases and V by 3 bases; bases with no gene match: 4. The CDR3 totals 15 residues. As to this clonotype: Its antigen is as yet unknown.

Unique molecular identifiers were incorporated when the TCRbeta library was constructed. TCRdb passed the PCR reads through MiXCR, listing each CDR3 protein once. The sample lists about 32,000 distinct CDR3 sequences, 5.5% to 7% occurring once. This chain connects TRBV5-4 to TRBJ2-5, with 11 bases that match TRBD2. The sequence came from a child younger than two who had a stem cell transplant for acute myeloid leukemia, so the T cells may come from the graft donor. The sample consisted of peripheral blood, taken 60 days after TCRalphabeta/CD19-depleted stem cell transplant. This CDR3 reads CASSWTGLAEETQYF. The CDR3 nucleotides read TGTGCCAGCAGCTGGACGGGACTAGCGGAAGAGACCCAGTACTTC.